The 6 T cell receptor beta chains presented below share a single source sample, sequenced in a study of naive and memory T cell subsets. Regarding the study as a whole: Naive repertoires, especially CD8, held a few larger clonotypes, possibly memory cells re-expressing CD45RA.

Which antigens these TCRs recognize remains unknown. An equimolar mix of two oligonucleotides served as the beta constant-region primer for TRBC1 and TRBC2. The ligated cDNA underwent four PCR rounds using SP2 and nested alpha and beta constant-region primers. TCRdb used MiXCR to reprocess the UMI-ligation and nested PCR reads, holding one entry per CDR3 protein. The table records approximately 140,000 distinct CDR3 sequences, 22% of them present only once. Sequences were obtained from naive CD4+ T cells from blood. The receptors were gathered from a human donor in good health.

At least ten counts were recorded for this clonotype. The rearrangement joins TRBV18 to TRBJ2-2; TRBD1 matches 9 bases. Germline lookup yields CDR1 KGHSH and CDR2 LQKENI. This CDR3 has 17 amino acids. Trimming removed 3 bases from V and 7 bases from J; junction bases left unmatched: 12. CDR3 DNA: TGTGCCAGCTCACCCCGGACAGGGGTTGGATTAGACGGGGAGCTGTTTTTT. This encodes CASSPRTGVGLDGELFF. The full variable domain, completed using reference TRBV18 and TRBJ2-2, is NAGVMQNPRHLVRRRGQEARLRCSPMKGHSHVYWYRQLPEEGLKFMVYLQKENIIDESGMPKERFSAEFPKEGPSILRIQQVVRGDSAAYFCASSPRTGVGLDGELFFGEGSRLTVL.

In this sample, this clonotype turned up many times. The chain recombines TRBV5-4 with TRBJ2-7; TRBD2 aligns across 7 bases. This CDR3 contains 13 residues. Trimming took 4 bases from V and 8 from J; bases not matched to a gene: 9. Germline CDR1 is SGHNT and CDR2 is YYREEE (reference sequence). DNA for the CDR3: TGTGCCAGCAGCGATGGGACTACTCTTAAGCAGTACTTC. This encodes CASSDGTTLKQYF.

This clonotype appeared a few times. DNA of the CDR3: TGTGCCAGCAGGGCTAGCGGGAGTTCTGAGCAGTTCTTC. Its translation: CASRASGSSEQFF. The J gene is TRBJ2-1, the V gene TRBV6-5; 10 bases match TRBD2. The CDR3 length is 13 residues. The ends lost 6 bases at V and 9 bases at J; junction bases unmatched: 5. The germline V gene encodes CDR1 MNHEY and CDR2 SVGAGI.

This chain's CDR3 is CASYRTGRVGYTF. The CDR3 nucleotides read TGTGCCAGTTATAGGACAGGGCGTGTTGGCTACACCTTC. The chain links TRBV19 to TRBJ1-2; 8 bases map to TRBD1. The CDR3 runs 13 residues. Germline CDR1 LNHDA, CDR2 SQIVND (reference sequence). J lost 7 bases, V lost 8 bases, and 9 bases had no gene match.

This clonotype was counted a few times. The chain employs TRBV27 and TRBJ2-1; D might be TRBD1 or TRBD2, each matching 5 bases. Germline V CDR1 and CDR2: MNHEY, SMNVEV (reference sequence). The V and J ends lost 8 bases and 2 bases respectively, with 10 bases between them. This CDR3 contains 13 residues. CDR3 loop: CASRRETYNEQFF. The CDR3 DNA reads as TGTGCCAGCCGCAGGGAGACCTACAATGAGCAGTTCTTC.

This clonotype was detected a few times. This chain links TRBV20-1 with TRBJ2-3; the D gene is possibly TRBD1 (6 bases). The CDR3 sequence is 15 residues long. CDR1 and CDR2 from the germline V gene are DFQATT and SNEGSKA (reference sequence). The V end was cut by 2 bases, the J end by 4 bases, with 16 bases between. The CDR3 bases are TGCAGTGCTAGATCGGGGCAGGGGAACCCAGATACGCAGTATTTT. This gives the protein CSARSGQGNPDTQYF.